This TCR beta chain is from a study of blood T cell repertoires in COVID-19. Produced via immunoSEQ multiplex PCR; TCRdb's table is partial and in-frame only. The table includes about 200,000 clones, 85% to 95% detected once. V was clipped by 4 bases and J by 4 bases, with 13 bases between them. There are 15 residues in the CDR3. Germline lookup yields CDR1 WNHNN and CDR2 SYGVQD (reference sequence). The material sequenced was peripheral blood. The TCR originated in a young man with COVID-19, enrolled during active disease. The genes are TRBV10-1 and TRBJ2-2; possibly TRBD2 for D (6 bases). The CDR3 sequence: CASSGGVLGTGELFF. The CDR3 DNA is TGCGCCAGCAGTGGGGGGGTCCTTGGCACCGGGGAGCTGTTTTTT.